The clone carrying this T cell receptor beta chain was observed at least ten times. No antigen is known for it. This sample was taken from a study of T cell repertoires in cytomegalovirus infection. Study overall: An indication of both CMV infection and matching HLA type came from public TCR beta signatures. Study observations and caveats: Ex vivo responses were dominated by HLA-C-restricted CMV-specific TCR beta clonotypes. Identification of carriers of CMV plus the relevant HLA was achieved through cumulative public TCR beta family frequency.

MiXCR, run by TCRdb on the reads, gives a single entry per CDR3 protein. The repertoire holds about 140,000 distinct CDR3 sequences, with roughly 6% as singletons. Per germline, CDR1 SGHTA and CDR2 FQGNSA. Between the trimmed V and J ends, which lost 2 bases and 7 bases, there was a span of 18 bases. The length of the CDR3 is 15 residues. The clonotype was recovered from a human donor in good health (CMV status not recorded). Some clones in this sample may be carry-over from other donors' samples. The sequencing input was PBMCs. The chain has TRBV7-2 and TRBJ2-7; D not certain. The chain's CDR3 is CASSLLPQAMPEQYF. DNA of the CDR3: TGTGCCAGCAGCTTACTCCCGCAAGCGATGCCTGAGCAGTACTTC.